This T cell receptor (beta chain) was sequenced in a study of T cells in Graves' hyperthyroidism and ophthalmopathy. Study-wide findings and caveats: Clonotypes that were expanded in thyroid above 0.001 mostly appeared in blood too. Ophthalmopathy was distinguished from stable hyperthyroidism by 13 V-J signatures. It was a median roughly six months before onset that the model predicted ophthalmopathy.

Investigators excluded patients with uncontrolled infection, other autoimmune disease, pregnancy or lactation. Concerning this clonotype itself: Antigen unknown.

V was pared by 3 bases and J by 0 bases, with 12 bases between. The CDR3 consists of 16 residues. Germline lookup yields CDR1 MNHNS and CDR2 SASEGT. Researchers took RNA transcripts and amplified the TCR beta CDR3 regions from them. A first-round RT-PCR of the TCR CDR3 used the HTBI primer set. Each CDR3 protein is one row after TCRdb ran MiXCR on the multiplex PCR reads. The sample consists of around 580,000 distinct CDR3 sequences, over 15% of them appearing once. Sequencing input: blood. This TCR derives from a woman aged 18-29 years with Graves' hyperthyroidism. This sequence joins TRBV6-1 and TRBJ2-4; D not resolved. CDR3 residues: CASSDISTLAKNIQYF. In nucleotides, the CDR3 is TGTGCCAGCAGTGATATTAGCACCTTAGCCAAAAACATTCAGTACTTC.